This TCR beta chain was captured by sequencing in a study of blood T cell repertoires in COVID-19 (dated by TCRdb to the early 2020s). As for the study more broadly: The collaborator samples originated in the United States, Italy and Spain and spanned the acute and convalescent phases of COVID-19. The samples were drawn from the first 160 participants of the ongoing ImmuneRACE study and from 950 to 1,500 subjects provided by 6 global collaborators. The material from the prospective study consisted of cDNA or gDNA derived from T cells, B-cell-depleted T cells, or PBMCs. Deeply sampled blood TCRbeta repertoires from subjects exposed to, actively infected with, or recovered from COVID-19 were included in the dataset. Where available, HLA class I and class II types were taken from metadata supplied by the sample provider and were not determined by assay-based typing. A freely available public database, intended as a resource for researchers studying the immune response to SARS-CoV-2, is where the repertoires were released. Sample metadata almost always included a de-identified subject ID, COVID-19 status, age in years and sex.

A note on this clone: Its antigen remains undetermined. Base qualities are not at hand, and no much larger clone is one base apart.

The collaborating institutions used their own protocols to collect whole blood in K2EDTA tubes. Collaborator samples were shipped for TCRbeta analysis as frozen whole blood, isolated PBMCs, or DNA extracted from either sample type. V loses 4 bases, J loses 4 bases, and the germline ends lie 8 bases apart. CDR3 length: 12 amino acids, cysteine to phenylalanine. CDR3 DNA is the only sequence kept; it has 36 bases, read in frame from the first base. CDR1 is given as MNHEY and CDR2 as SVGEGT, both from the germline V gene. Results the study describes overall, beyond this receptor: Clinical and demographic metadata were provided uncurated, with the amount varying by source and participant.

TCRbeta CDR3 regions were amplified from genomic DNA by means of the immunoSEQ Assay, a bias-controlled multiplex PCR. Turning to the authors' computational methods: Within the assay, amplification of reference gene primers was used to estimate how many nucleated cells each sample contained. To quantify the absolute abundance of each unique TCRbeta CDR3 rearrangement, sequence reads were collapsed and filtered. Productive Simpson clonality was computed per sample as the square root of Simpson's diversity index over productive rearrangements. TCRdb took over this immuneACCESS table, retaining in-frame rearrangements with V and J assigned. Such tables are incomplete; in checked studies, under half of the missing clones stem from an unresolved V gene, and the remainder is unexplained. The DNA gave D and trimming, while V, J and clone size come from that table. Here the sample has some 170,000 clones; about 78% occur a single time. The top ten constitute roughly 8.7% of the sample.

The rearrangement combines TRBV6-2 or TRBV6-3 with TRBJ2-7, and possibly TRBD1, on 5 matching bases. This TCR came from a woman aged 45-60 years with active or convalescent COVID-19. Sequenced material: peripheral blood. The bases read TGTGCCAGCAGTTCTCAGGGTTACGAGCAGTACTTC. It encodes CASSSQGYEQYF.